This T cell receptor beta chain was obtained from a study of shared clonotypes between healthy human individuals. Study observations and caveats: Non-shared clonotypes had lower generation probabilities than clonotypes shared by all four sorted-subset donors.

Assay: immunoSEQ multiplex PCR; the TCRdb copy retains only in-frame clones and omits some. The profile shows hundreds of thousands of clones, roughly 98% of them singletons. Naivety among CD8 cells was defined by CD45RO negativity and positive CCR7 selection, thereby excluding terminally differentiated effector memory CD45RA+ cells. Turning to this clone: What it binds is not known.

Germline CDR1 reads SGHAT; CDR2 reads FQNNGV. V lost 6 bases, J lost 7 bases, and 7 bases lay in between. The CDR3 is made up of 10 amino acids. The material sequenced was naive CD8+ T cells sorted from blood. J is TRBJ2-7 and V is TRBV11-2; D may be TRBD2 (5 bases). This receptor was identified in a man aged 30 to 45 in good health. The CDR3 spells CASSRGEQYF. The DNA of the CDR3 is TGTGCCAGCAGTCGCGGGGAGCAGTACTTC.